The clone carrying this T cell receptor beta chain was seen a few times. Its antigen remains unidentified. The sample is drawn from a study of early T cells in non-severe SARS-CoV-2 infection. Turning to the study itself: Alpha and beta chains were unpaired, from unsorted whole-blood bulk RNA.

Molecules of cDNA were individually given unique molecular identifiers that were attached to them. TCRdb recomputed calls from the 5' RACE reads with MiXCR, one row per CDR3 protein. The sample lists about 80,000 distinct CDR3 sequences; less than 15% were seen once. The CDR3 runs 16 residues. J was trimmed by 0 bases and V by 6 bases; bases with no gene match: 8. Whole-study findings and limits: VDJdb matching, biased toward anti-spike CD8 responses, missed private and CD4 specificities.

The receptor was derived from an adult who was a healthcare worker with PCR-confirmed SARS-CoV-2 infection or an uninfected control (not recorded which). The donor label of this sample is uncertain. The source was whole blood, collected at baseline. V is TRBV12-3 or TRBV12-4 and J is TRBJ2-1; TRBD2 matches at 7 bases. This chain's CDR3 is CASSAETGGSYNEQFF. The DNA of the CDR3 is TGTGCCAGCAGCGCGGAAACGGGGGGCTCCTACAATGAGCAGTTCTTC.